This T cell receptor beta chain was recorded in a study of blood T cell repertoires in COVID-19. Background on the study: The samples span acute and convalescent COVID-19 from the United States, Italy and Spain. T cells, B-cell-depleted T cells, or PBMCs provided the cDNA or gDNA that served as material.

Methods used by the authors: Counts of nucleated cells, estimated from reference gene primer amplification, were obtained. Assay used: immunoSEQ multiplex PCR; TCRdb lists only in-frame clones, some missing. V, J and clone size derive from that table, while D and trimming were established from the DNA sequence. The sample lists tens of thousands of clones, about 90% occurring once. J gave up 5 bases and V 3 bases, and 4 bases lay outside the gene matches. This CDR3 comprises 14 residues. Looked up from germline, CDR1 is MGHRA and CDR2 is YSYEKL. The receptor was isolated from a man aged 60 to 69 with active COVID-19. The chain has TRBV4-1 and TRBJ1-2; TRBD1 agrees at 9 bases. Sequences were obtained from peripheral blood. DNA for the CDR3: TGCGCCAGCAGCCAGGGGGACAGGGATTATGGCTACACCTTC. Protein sequence: CASSQGDRDYGYTF.